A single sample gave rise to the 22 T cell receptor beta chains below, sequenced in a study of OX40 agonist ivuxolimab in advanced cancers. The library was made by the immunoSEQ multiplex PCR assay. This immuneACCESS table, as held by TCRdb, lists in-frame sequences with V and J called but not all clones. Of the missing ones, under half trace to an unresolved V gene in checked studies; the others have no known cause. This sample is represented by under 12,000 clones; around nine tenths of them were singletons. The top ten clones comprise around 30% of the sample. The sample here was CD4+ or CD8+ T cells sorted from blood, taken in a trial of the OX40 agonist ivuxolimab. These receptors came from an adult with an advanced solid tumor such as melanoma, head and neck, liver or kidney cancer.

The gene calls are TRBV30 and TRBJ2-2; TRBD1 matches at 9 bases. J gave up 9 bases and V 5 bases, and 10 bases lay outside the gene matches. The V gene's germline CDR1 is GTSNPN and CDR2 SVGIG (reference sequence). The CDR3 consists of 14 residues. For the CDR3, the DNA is TGTGCCTGGTCGTTGGGACAGGGTCACCGGGAGCTGTTTTTT. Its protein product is CAWSLGQGHRELFF.

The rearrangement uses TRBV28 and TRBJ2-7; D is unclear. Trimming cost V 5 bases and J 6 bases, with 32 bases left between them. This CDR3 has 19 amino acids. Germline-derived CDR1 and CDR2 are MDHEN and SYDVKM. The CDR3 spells CASSPSPLHDGPPLFEQYF. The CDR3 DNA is TGTGCCAGCAGTCCATCCCCCCTACACGACGGCCCCCCTCTATTCGAGCAGTACTTC.

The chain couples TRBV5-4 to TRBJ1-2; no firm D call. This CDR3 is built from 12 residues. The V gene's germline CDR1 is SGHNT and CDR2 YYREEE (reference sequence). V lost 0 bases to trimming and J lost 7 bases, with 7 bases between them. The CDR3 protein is CASSLAWVGYTF. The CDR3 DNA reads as TGTGCCAGCAGCTTGGCGTGGGTTGGCTACACCTTC. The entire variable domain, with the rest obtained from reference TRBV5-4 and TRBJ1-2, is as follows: ETGVTQSPTHLIKTRGQQVTLRCSSQSGHNTVSWYQQALGQGPQFIFQYYREEENGRGNFPPRFSGLQFPNYSSELNVNALELDDSALYLCASSLAWVGYTFGSGTRLTVV.

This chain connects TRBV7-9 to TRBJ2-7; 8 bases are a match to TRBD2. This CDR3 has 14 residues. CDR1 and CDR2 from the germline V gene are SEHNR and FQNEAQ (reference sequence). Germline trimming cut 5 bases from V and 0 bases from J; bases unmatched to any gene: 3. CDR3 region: CASSKTSASYEQYF. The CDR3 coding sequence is TGTGCCAGCAGCAAGACTAGCGCCTCCTACGAGCAGTACTTC.

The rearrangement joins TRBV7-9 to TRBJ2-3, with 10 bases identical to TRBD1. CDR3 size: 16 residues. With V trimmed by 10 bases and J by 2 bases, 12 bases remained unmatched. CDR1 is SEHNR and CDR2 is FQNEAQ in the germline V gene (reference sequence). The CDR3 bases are TGTGCCACCTCAACGACAGGGGGCCCCTACACAGATACGCAGTATTTT. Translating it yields CATSTTGGPYTDTQYF.

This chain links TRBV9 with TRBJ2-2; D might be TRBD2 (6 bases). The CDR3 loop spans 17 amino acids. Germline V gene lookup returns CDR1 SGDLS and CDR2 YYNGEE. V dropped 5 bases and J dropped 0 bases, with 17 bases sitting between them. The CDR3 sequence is CASSDSSAGPNTGELFF. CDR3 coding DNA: TGTGCCAGCAGTGACAGTTCGGCGGGGCCGAACACCGGGGAGCTGTTTTTT.

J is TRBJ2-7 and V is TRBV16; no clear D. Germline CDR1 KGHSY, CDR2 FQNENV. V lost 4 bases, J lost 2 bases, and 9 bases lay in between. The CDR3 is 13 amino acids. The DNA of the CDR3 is TGTGCCAGCAGCCCGACGCCCGCCTACGAGCAGTACTTC. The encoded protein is CASSPTPAYEQYF. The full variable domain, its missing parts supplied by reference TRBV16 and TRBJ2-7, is GEEVAQTPKHLVRGEGQKAKLYCAPIKGHSYVFWYQQVLKNEFKFLISFQNENVFDETGMPKERFSAKCLPNSPCSLEIQATKLEDSAVYFCASSPTPAYEQYFGPGTRLTVT.

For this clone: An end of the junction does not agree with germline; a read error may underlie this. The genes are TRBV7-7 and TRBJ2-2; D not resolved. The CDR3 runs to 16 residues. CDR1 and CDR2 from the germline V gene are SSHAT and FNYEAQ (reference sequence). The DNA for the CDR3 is TGTGCTAGCAGCCCGCGGTATGCTTCGAACACCGGGGAGCTGTTTTTT. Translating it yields CASSPRYASNTGELFF.

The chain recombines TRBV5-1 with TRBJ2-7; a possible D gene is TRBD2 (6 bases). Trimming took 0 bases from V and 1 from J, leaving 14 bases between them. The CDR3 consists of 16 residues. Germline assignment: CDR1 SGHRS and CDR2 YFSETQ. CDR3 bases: TGCGCCAGCAGCTTGGCCGGGCGGGGTCTATCCTACGAGCAGTACTTC. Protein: CASSLAGRGLSYEQYF.

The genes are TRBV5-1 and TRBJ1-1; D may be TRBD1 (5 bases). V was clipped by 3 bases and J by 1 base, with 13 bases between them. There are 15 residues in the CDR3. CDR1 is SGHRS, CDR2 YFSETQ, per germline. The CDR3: CASSSIGAPNTEAFF. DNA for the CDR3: TGCGCCAGCAGCTCGATCGGGGCTCCGAACACTGAAGCTTTCTTT.

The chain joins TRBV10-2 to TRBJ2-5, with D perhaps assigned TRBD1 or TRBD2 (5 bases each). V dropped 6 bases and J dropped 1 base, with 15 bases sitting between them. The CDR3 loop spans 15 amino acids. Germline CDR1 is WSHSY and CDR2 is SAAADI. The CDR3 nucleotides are TGCGCCAGCAGCCCAGGGAGAGGGAGCCAAGAGACCCAGTACTTC. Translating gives CASSPGRGSQETQYF.

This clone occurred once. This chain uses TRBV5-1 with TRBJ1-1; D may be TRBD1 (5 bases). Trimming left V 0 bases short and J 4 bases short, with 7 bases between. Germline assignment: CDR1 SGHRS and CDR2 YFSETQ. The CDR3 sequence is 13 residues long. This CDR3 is CASSLEGVTEAFF. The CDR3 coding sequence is TGCGCCAGCAGCTTGGAAGGGGTCACTGAAGCTTTCTTT. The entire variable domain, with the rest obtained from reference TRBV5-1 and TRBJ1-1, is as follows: KAGVTQTPRYLIKTRGQQVTLSCSPISGHRSVSWYQQTPGQGLQFLFEYFSETQRNKGNFPGRFSGRQFSNSRSEMNVSTLELGDSALYLCASSLEGVTEAFFGQGTRLTVV.

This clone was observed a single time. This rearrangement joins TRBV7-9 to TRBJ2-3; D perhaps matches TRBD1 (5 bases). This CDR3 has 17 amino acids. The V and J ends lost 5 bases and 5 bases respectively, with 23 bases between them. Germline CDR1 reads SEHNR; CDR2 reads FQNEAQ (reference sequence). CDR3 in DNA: TGTGCCAGCAGCAAACCCCCCGGACATAAATTACTAGATACGCAGTATTTT. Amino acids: CASSKPPGHKLLDTQYF.

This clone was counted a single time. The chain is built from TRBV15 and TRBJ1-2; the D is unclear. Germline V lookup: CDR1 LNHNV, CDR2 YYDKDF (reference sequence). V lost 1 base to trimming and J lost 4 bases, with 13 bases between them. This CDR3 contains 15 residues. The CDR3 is CATSRAMTRTYGYTF. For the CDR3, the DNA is TGTGCCACCAGCAGAGCTATGACAAGAACCTATGGCTACACCTTC.

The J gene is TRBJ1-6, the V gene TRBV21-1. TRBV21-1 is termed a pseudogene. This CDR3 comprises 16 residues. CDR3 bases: TGTGCCAGCAGAAAAGAGGGAAGGGAGGATAATTCACCCCTCCACTTT. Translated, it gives CASRKEGREDNSPLHF.

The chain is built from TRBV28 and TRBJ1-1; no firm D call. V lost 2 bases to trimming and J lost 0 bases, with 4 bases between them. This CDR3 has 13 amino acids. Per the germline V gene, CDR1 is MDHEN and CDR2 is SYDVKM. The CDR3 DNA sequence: TGTGCCAGCAGTTTAGGTATGAACACTGAAGCTTTCTTT. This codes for CASSLGMNTEAFF.

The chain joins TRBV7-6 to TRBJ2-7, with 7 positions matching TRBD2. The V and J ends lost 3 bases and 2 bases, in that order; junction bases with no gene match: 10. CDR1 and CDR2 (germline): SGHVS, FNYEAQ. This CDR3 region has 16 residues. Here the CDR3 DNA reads TGTGCCAGCAGCTTGGAGCGGGGCCGCCAGACCTACGAGCAGTACTTC. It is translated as CASSLERGRQTYEQYF.

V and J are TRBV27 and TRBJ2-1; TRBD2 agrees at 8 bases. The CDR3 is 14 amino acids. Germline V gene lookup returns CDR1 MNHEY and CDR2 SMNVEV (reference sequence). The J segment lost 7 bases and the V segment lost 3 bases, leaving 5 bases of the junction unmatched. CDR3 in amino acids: CASSFQASGNEQFF. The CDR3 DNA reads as TGTGCCAGCAGTTTCCAGGCTAGCGGGAATGAGCAGTTCTTC.

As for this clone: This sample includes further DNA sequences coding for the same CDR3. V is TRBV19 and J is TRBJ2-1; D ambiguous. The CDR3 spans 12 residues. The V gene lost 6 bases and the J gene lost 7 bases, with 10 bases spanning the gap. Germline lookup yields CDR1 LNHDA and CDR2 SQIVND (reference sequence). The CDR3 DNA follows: TGTGCCAGTAGCCCTATTGGGAATGAGCAGTTCTTC. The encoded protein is CASSPIGNEQFF.

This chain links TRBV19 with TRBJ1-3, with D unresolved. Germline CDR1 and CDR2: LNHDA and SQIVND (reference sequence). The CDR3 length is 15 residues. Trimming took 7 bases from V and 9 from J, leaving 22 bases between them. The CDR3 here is CASNPRRVSRSTIYF. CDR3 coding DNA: TGTGCCAGTAACCCCAGAAGGGTTTCTAGGAGCACCATATATTTT.

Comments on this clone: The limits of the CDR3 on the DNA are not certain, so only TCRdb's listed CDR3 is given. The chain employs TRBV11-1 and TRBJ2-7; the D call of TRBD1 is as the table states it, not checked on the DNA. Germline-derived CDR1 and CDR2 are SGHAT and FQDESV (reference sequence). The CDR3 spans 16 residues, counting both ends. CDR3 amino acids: CASSLGSGQGLYEQYF.

The CDR3 spells CASSLGLMDTGELFF. The CDR3 DNA reads as TGTGCCAGCAGCTTAGGCCTAATGGACACCGGGGAGCTGTTTTTT. V and J are TRBV13 and TRBJ2-2; the D is unclear. V gave up 0 bases and J gave up 3 bases, with 8 bases separating them. This CDR3 contains 15 residues. Germline V gives CDR1 PRHDT, CDR2 FYEKMQ (reference sequence).